This T cell receptor (beta chain) was captured in a study of cytomegalovirus exposure and HLA in healthy donors. With V trimmed by 1 base and J by 6 bases, 6 bases remained unmatched. Germline V lookup: CDR1 SGHVS, CDR2 FNYEAQ. The CDR3 sequence is 16 residues long. Data came from immunoSEQ multiplex PCR; TCRdb stores just in-frame clones and leaves some out. The data show hundreds of thousands of clones, 86% seen once. The chain combines TRBV7-6 with TRBJ2-1; 10 nucleotides agree with TRBD1. Sequencing was performed on PBMCs. The TCR comes from a woman under 30 in good health and CMV-seronegative. DNA for the CDR3: TGTGCCAGCAGCTTAGTCTATAGGACAGGGGGCAATGAGCAGTTCTTC. Its protein product is CASSLVYRTGGNEQFF.